The text below deals with one T cell receptor (beta chain). The antigen is not known. Primed by a sample-barcoded 5' primer and a J-beta primer mix, a second PCR proceeded for 7 to 11 cycles. TCRdb reprocessed the 5' RACE reads with MiXCR, giving one entry per CDR3 protein. Of fewer than 1,200,000 distinct CDR3 sequences listed, approximately 26% are singletons. Germline V gene lookup returns CDR1 MGHRA and CDR2 YSYEKL. With 3 bases clipped from V and 4 bases from J, the junction kept 4 bases outside the gene matches. The CDR3 spans 15 residues. This sample is part of a study of blood T cells in healthy people across ages. Study findings and constraints: Age advanced and TCR beta diversity per million T cells fell, roughly linearly. The study found more naive CD4+ cells and higher diversity in long-lived than aged donors.

The individuals who served as donors were healthy Caucasians living in Russia, aged roughly 6 to 95. These data are also associated with another study on T cells of mothers and their children. As that study records: The people who donated were three healthy Caucasian mothers and their six children.

The gene calls are TRBV4-1 and TRBJ2-2; 8 bases map to TRBD1. The specimen sequenced was blood. The receptor comes from a girl aged 2 to 10 in good health. For the CDR3, the DNA is TGCGCCAGCAGCCACCAGGGGGCGGGCACCGGGGAGCTGTTTTTT. Translating it yields CASSHQGAGTGELFF.